The rows below give T cell receptor beta chains drawn from one sample of a study of CD8+ T cells in alopecia areata. Libraries were prepared by immunoSEQ multiplex PCR; TCRdb keeps only in-frame clonotypes and omits some of them. The sample has about 150,000 clones; around 71% are singletons. Sequencing was performed on CD4+ T cells sorted from blood, taken at week 4, from a patient treated with tofacitinib. The receptors here all came from a human donor with alopecia areata. Both conserved end residues are part of each CDR3. The D gene is left open where the match is weak. Size is stated for part of the rows, as once, few or many counts, or as a class when the clone is expanded.

J,V,D,size,DNA,CDR3
TRBJ2-5,TRBV2,-,many,TGTGCCAGCAGTGAATTCGGGGCCCAGTACTTC,CASSEFGAQYF
TRBJ1-1,TRBV7-9,-,-,TGTGCCAGCAGCTCCAATGCGGGAGCGGTCACTGAAGCTTTCTTT,CASSSNAGAVTEAFF
TRBJ1-5,TRBV6-5,-,-,TGTGCCAGCAGTTATTCCCCCGGTCAGCCCCAGCATTTT,CASSYSPGQPQHF
TRBJ1-5,TRBV27,-,-,TGTGCCAGCAGTTCGTCCAGGGATCAGCCCCAGCATTTT,CASSSSRDQPQHF
TRBJ1-6,TRBV23-1,-,-,TGCGCCAGCAGTCTTTTGGGGGCCCTCCACTTT,CASSLLGALHF
TRBJ2-5,TRBV29-1,-,-,TGCAGCGTTACCGAGGGCCAAGAGACCCAGTACTTC,CSVTEGQETQYF
TRBJ2-1,TRBV4-1,TRBD2,-,TGCGCCAGCAGTCAGCGGGGGGCATACAATGAGCAGTTCTTC,CASSQRGAYNEQFF
TRBJ2-5,TRBV9,TRBD2,few,TGTGCCAGCAGCGACGGGACTAGCGGGGGGGCATCGGAGACCCAGTACTTC,CASSDGTSGGASETQYF
TRBJ2-7,TRBV9,TRBD1,-,TGTGCCAGCAGCGTAGCTACAGGGGGCTACGAGCAGTACTTC,CASSVATGGYEQYF
TRBJ2-4,TRBV11-2,-,few,TGTGCCAGCAGCCCGGGACGGAAAAACATTCAGTACTTC,CASSPGRKNIQYF
TRBJ1-1,TRBV29-1,-,few,TGCAGCGTAGGGACAACCCTGAACACTGAAGCTTTCTTT,CSVGTTLNTEAFF
TRBJ2-5,TRBV30,-,-,TGTGCCTGGAGTGTTCAGGGGTCAAAGACCCAGTACTTC,CAWSVQGSKTQYF
TRBJ2-3,TRBV14,TRBD1,-,TGTGCCAGCAGCCCCCGACAGGGGAGCACAGATACGCAGTATTTT,CASSPRQGSTDTQYF
TRBJ1-5,TRBV7-9,-,once,TGTGCCAGCAGCTATGGGGTTGAGCCCCAGCATTTT,CASSYGVEPQHF
TRBJ2-1,TRBV15,-,few,TGTGCCACCAGCAGAGAAGGTGGCCATGAGCAGTTCTTC,CATSREGGHEQFF